This T cell receptor beta chain appears in the sequencing data of a study of OX40 agonist ivuxolimab in advanced cancers. TCRdb's table, derived via immunoSEQ multiplex PCR, lists solely in-frame clones and lacks some. This table holds 70,000 to 75,000 clones, less than 90% found once. V was shortened by 0 bases and J by 6 bases, with 11 bases between the two germline ends. The CDR3 spans 14 residues. CDR1 MNHEY and CDR2 SVGAGI come from the germline V gene. This specimen consisted of CD4+ or CD8+ T cells sorted from blood, obtained in a trial of the OX40 agonist ivuxolimab. The J gene is TRBJ1-1, the V gene TRBV6-5; no definite D call. This sequence originates from an adult with an advanced solid tumor such as melanoma, head and neck, liver or kidney cancer. CDR3 sequence (DNA): TGTGCCAGCAGTTACTCTGAGGCAGTCGCTGAAGCTTTCTTT. Encoded protein: CASSYSEAVAEAFF.